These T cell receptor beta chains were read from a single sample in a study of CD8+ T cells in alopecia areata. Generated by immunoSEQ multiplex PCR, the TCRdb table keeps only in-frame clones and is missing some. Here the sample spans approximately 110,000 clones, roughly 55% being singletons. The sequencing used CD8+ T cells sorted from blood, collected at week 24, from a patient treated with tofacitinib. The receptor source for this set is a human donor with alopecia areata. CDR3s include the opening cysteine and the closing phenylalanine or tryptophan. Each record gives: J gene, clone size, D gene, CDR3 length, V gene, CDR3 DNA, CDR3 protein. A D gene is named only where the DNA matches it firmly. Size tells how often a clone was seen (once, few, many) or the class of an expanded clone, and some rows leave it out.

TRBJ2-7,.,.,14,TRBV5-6,TGTGCCAGCAGCTTGGGTTGGACATTCTACGAGCAGTACTTC,CASSLGWTFYEQYF
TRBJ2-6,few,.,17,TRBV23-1,TGCGCCAGCAGTCAACCAGGGGAAAGCTCTGGGGCCAACGTCCTGACTTTC,CASSQPGESSGANVLTF
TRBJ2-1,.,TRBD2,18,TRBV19,TGTGCCAGTAGTATTGGGCTAGCGGGGGGGCTGGGCCACAATGAGCAGTTCTTC,CASSIGLAGGLGHNEQFF
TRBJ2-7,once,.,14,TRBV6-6,TGTGCCAGCACCCACGCAGGATCCCACTACGAGCAGTACTTC,CASTHAGSHYEQYF
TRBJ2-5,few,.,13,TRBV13,TGTGCCAGCAGCCCGTCGACAGAAGAGACCCAGTACTTC,CASSPSTEETQYF
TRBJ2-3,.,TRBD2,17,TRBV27,TGTGCCAGCAGTTTGGGACTAGCGGGGTCTCCCACAGATACGCAGTATTTT,CASSLGLAGSPTDTQYF
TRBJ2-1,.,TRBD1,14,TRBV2,TGTGCCAGCCCCGGGACAGGGGGCGGGTATGAGCAGTTCTTC,CASPGTGGGYEQFF
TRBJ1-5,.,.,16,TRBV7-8,TGTGCCAGCAGCCCAGAACAGGGATTGGGCAATCAGCCCCAGCATTTT,CASSPEQGLGNQPQHF
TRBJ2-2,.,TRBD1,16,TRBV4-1,TGCGCCAGCAGCCAAGGACAGGGCAGGAGCACCGGGGAGCTGTTTTTT,CASSQGQGRSTGELFF
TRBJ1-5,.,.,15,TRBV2,TGTGCCAGCAGTGACTGGGGGGAGGACAATCAGCCCCAGCATTTT,CASSDWGEDNQPQHF
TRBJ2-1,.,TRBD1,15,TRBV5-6,TGTGCCAGCAGCTTCCGGGACAGCCCCTACAATGAGCAGTTCTTC,CASSFRDSPYNEQFF
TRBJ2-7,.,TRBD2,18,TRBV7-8,TGTGCCAGCAGCTTTCCACGAGCGGGGGGTTCCAGCTCCTACGAGCAGTACTTC,CASSFPRAGGSSSYEQYF
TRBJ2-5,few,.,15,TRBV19,TGTGCCAGTAGTATAGACCTCGGACAGCAAGAGACCCAGTACTTC,CASSIDLGQQETQYF
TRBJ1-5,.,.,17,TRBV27,TGTGCCAGCAGCCCTGGTAGTAGGGGTCCTAGCAATCAGCCCCAGCATTTT,CASSPGSRGPSNQPQHF
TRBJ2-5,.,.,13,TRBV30,TGTGCCTGGAGTTTCGACACCTCGGAGACCCAGTACTTC,CAWSFDTSETQYF
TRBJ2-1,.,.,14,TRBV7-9,TGTGCCAGCAGCTTAGCGCCAGGCTACAATGAGCAGTTCTTC,CASSLAPGYNEQFF
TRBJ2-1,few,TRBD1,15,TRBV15,TGTGCCACCAGCAGCTCAGGGGGCCCTTACAATGAGCAGTTCTTC,CATSSSGGPYNEQFF
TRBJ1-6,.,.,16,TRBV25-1,TGTGCCAGCAGTCCAGGGAAAACGTCCTATAATTCACCCCTCCACTTT,CASSPGKTSYNSPLHF
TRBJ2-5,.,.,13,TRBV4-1,TGCGCCAGCAGCTCGCGACTGAAAGAGACCCAGTACTTC,CASSSRLKETQYF
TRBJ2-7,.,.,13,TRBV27,TGTGCCAGCAGTTTAGGTAGGGACCACGAGCAGTACTTC,CASSLGRDHEQYF
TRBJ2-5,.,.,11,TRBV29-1,TGCAGCGTTGAGGTCCAAGAGACCCAGTACTTC,CSVEVQETQYF
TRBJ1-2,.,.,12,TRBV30,TGTGCCTGGAATCCACAGGGATACGGCTACACCTTC,CAWNPQGYGYTF
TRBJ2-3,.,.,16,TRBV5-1,TGCGCCAGCAGCTTGAGGGGGACCGCTAGCTCAGATACGCAGTATTTT,CASSLRGTASSDTQYF
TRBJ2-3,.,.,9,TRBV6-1,TGTGCCAGCAGTGAATTGCAGTATTTT,CASSELQYF
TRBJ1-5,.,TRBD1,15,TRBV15,TGTGCCACCAGCAGTGAGGGACAGGGTGTTCAGCCCCAGCATTTT,CATSSEGQGVQPQHF
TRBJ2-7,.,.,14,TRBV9,TGTGCCAGCAGCGTAGGTCCAGAGCTCTACGAGCAGTACTTC,CASSVGPELYEQYF
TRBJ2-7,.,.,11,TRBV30,TGTGCCTGGAGTGTATCCTACGAGCAGTACTTC,CAWSVSYEQYF
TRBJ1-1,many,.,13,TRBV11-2,TGTGCCAGCAGCTCGATGGGGAACACTGAAGCTTTCTTT,CASSSMGNTEAFF
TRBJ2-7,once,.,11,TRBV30,TGTGCCTGGAGTGCCCTCTACGAGCAGTACTTC,CAWSALYEQYF
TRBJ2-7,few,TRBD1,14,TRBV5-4,TGTGCCAGCAGCGGCCGGGACAGTCCCTACGAGCAGTACTTC,CASSGRDSPYEQYF
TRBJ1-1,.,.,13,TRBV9,TGTGCCAGCAGCGTCGGGGGGCACACTGAAGCTTTCTTT,CASSVGGHTEAFF
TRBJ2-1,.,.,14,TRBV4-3,TGCGCCAGCAGCCAAGATTCGGGAGTAAATGAGCAGTTCTTC,CASSQDSGVNEQFF
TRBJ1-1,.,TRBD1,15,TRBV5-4,TGTGCCAGCAGGCCGGGACAGGGGGGGAACACTGAAGCTTTCTTT,CASRPGQGGNTEAFF
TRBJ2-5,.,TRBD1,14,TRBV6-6,TGTGCCAGCAGTTGGACAGGGGCCCAAGAGACCCAGTACTTC,CASSWTGAQETQYF
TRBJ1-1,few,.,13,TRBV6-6,TGTGCCAGCAGTTATCGGGTGAACACTGAAGCTTTCTTT,CASSYRVNTEAFF
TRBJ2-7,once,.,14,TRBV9,TGTGCCAGCAGCCCTGGGACGGCTAGCTACGAGCAGTACTTC,CASSPGTASYEQYF
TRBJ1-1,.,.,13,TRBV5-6,TGTGCCAGCAGCCCACAGGGAAGCACTGAAGCTTTCTTT,CASSPQGSTEAFF
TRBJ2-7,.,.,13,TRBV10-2,TGCGCCAGCTGGGGAGGAGGGGACTACGAGCAGTACTTC,CASWGGGDYEQYF
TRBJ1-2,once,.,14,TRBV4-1,TGTGCCAGCAGCCACCCGGGGACTAGCTATGGCTACACCTTC,CASSHPGTSYGYTF
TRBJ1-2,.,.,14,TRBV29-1,TGCAGCGCCGTGACAGGAAGATTCTCCTATGGCTACACCTTC,CSAVTGRFSYGYTF
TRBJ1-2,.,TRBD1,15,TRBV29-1,TGCAGCGTTGAAGCCCCAGGGGGCGCCTCCTATGGCTACACCTTC,CSVEAPGGASYGYTF